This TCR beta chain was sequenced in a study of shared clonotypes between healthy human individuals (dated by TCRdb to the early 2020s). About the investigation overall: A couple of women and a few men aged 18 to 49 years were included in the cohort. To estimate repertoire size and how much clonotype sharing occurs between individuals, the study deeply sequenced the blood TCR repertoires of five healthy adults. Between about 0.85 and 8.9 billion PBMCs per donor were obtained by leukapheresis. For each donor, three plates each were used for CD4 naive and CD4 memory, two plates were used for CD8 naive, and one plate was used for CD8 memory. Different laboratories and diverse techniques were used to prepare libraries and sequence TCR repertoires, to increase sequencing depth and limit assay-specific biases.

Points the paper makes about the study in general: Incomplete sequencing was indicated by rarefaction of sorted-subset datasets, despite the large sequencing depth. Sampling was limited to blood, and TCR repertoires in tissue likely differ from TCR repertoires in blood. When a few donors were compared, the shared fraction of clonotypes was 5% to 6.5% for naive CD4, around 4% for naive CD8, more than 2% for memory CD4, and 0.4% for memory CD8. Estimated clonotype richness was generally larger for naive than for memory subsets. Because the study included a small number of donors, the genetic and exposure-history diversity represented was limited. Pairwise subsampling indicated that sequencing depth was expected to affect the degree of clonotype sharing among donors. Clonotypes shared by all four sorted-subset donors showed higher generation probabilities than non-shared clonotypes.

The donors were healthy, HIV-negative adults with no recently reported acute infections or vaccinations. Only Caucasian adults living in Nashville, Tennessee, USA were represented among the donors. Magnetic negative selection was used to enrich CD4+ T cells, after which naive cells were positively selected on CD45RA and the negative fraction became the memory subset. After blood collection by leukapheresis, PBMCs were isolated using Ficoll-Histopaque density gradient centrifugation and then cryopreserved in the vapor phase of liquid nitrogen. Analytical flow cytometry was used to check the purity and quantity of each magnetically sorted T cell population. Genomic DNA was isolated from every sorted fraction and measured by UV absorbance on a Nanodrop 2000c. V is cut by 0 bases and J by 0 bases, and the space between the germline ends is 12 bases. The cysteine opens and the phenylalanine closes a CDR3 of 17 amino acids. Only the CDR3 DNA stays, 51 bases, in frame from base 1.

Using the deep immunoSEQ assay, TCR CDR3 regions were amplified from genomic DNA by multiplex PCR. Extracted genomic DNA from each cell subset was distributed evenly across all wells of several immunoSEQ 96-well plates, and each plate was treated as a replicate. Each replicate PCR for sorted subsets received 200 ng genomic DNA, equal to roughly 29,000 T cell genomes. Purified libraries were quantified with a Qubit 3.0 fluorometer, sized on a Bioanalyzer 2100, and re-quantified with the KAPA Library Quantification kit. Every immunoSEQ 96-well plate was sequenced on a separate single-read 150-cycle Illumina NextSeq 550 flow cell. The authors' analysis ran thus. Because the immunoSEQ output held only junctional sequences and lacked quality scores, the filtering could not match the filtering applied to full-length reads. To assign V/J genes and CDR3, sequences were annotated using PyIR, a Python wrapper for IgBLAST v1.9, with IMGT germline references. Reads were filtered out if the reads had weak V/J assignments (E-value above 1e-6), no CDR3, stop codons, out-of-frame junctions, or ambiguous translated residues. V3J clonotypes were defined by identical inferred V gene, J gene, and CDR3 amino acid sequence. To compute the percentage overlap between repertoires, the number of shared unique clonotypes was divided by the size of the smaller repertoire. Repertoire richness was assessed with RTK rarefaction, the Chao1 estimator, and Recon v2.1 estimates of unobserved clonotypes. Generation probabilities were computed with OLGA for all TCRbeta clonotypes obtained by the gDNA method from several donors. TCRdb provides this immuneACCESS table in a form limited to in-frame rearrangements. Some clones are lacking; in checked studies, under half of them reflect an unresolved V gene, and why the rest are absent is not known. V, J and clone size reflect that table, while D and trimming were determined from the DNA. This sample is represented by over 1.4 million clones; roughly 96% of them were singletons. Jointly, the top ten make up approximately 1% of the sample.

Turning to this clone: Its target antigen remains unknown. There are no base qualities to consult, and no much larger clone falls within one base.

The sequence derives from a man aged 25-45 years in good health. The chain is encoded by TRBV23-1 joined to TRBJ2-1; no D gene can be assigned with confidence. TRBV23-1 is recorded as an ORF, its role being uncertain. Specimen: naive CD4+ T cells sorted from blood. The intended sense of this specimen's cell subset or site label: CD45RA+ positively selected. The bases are TGCGCCAGCAGTCAATCCCAGGTGTTCAACTCCTACAATGAGCAGTTCTTC. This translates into CASSQSQVFNSYNEQFF.